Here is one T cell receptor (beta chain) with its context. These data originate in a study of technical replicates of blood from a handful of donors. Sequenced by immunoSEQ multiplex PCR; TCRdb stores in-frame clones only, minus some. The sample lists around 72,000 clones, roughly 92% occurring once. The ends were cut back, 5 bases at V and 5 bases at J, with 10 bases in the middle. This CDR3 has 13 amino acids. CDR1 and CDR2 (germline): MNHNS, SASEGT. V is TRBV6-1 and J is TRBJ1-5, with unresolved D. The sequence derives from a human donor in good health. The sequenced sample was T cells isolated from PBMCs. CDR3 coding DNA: TGTGCCAGCAGTTCACGAGAGGATCAGCCCCAGCATTTT. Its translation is CASSSREDQPQHF.